These 28 T cell receptor beta chains came from one sample sequenced in a study of naive and memory T cell subsets (dated by TCRdb to the late 2010s). What the authors observed across the whole study: A few larger clonotypes were present in naive repertoires, particularly the CD8 repertoires, and these clonotypes were possibly memory cells re-expressing CD45RA.

Antigens for these TCRs are unknown. The library was prepared using UMI-ligation and nested PCR. Instrument on record: Illumina MiSeq. The beta constant-region primer was an equimolar mix of two oligonucleotides covering both TRBC1 and TRBC2. Four rounds of PCR were used to amplify ligated cDNA, with nested alpha and beta constant-region primers being used together with the SP2 primer. TCRdb passed the public sequencing reads through fastp at Q25 and MiXCR, retaining productive beta sequences. Rows are unified per CDR3 protein, each entry keeping the most common DNA and genes. The sample table records around 100,000 distinct CDR3 sequences; roughly 15% of these occur just once. Roughly 2.8% of the sample comes from the top ten. The material sequenced was naive CD8+ T cells from blood. The cell subset or site label here, explained by the study, means: naive T cells, CD45RA high CD27+. These receptors were obtained from a human donor in good health.

V usage is TRBV5-1 and J usage is TRBJ1-2; 12 bases are a match to TRBD1. CDR1 is SGHRS, CDR2 YFSETQ, per germline. This CDR3 region has 16 residues. With V trimmed by 4 bases and J by 8 bases, 12 bases remained unmatched. CDR3 DNA: TGCGCCAGCAGCCCGGACTGGGACAGGGGGCTTTACGGCTACACCTTC. Its translation: CASSPDWDRGLYGYTF.

This clonotype was seen only a few times. The chain couples TRBV20-1 to TRBJ1-2; possibly TRBD1 for D (5 bases). The CDR3 is made up of 12 amino acids. Germline V lookup: CDR1 DFQATT, CDR2 SNEGSKA (reference sequence). V gave up 7 bases and J gave up 8 bases, with 17 bases separating them. CDR3 region: CSVGRGWGGYTF. CDR3 DNA: TGCAGTGTGGGGAGGGGTTGGGGCGGCTACACCTTC.

The rearrangement links TRBV4-3 to TRBJ2-1, with D hard to call. The CDR3 is made up of 13 amino acids. Germline values: CDR1 LGHNA, CDR2 YSLEER. With 1 base removed from V and 6 bases from J, the gap between germline ends came to 7 bases. The CDR3 bases are TGCGCCAGCAGCCAAGTAGAGGCCAATGAGCAGTTCTTC. Residues: CASSQVEANEQFF.

This rearrangement joins TRBV15 to TRBJ2-3; D ambiguous. This CDR3 comprises 12 residues. V lost 0 bases, J lost 8 bases, and 6 bases lay in between. Per the germline V gene, CDR1 is LNHNV and CDR2 is YYDKDF (reference sequence). Here the CDR3 reads CATSRDGSTQYF. CDR3 sequence (DNA): TGTGCCACCAGCAGAGATGGTAGTACGCAGTATTTT.

The chain couples TRBV7-2 to TRBJ2-3, with 7 bases that match TRBD2. V lost 6 bases and J lost 1; bases outside the gene matches: 10. Per germline, CDR1 SGHTA and CDR2 FQGNSA. This CDR3 has 16 amino acids. The CDR3 coding sequence is TGTGCCAGCAGGCTAGCGGTAACGTGGGGCACAGATACGCAGTATTTT. It encodes CASRLAVTWGTDTQYF.

J is TRBJ2-7 and V is TRBV20-1; 9 bases fit TRBD2. The CDR3 spans 16 residues. V was pared by 1 base and J by 2 bases, with 9 bases of the junction left unmatched. Germline lookup yields CDR1 DFQATT and CDR2 SNEGSKA (reference sequence). The CDR3 DNA sequence: TGCAGTGCTAGAGGGAGGACTAGCGAAGACGCCTACGAGCAGTACTTC. Translation gives CSARGRTSEDAYEQYF.

The gene calls are TRBV12-3 or TRBV12-4 and TRBJ2-2, with D possibly TRBD2 on 5 matching bases. The CDR3 runs 15 residues. V gave up 3 bases and J gave up 4 bases, with 12 bases separating them. The CDR3 loop reads CASSLLAEATGELFF. As DNA, the CDR3 is TGTGCCAGCAGTTTGTTGGCGGAGGCCACCGGGGAGCTGTTTTTT.

In this sample, this clonotype turned up a few times. The gene calls are TRBV11-2 and TRBJ2-7, with 9 nucleotides matching TRBD2. CDR1 SGHAT and CDR2 FQNNGV come from the germline V gene. This CDR3 has 15 residues. The J segment lost 7 bases and the V segment lost 6 bases, leaving 13 bases of the junction unmatched. CDR3 sequence: CASSPTAGGPVEQYF. The CDR3 bases are TGTGCCAGCAGTCCCACGGCGGGAGGGCCAGTAGAGCAGTACTTC.

This clonotype came up many times. The chain links TRBV27 to TRBJ2-1; D is possibly TRBD2 (6 bases). The CDR3 is 15 residues long. V was clipped by 6 bases and J by 3 bases, with 15 bases between them. In germline, CDR1 is MNHEY, CDR2 SMNVEV (reference sequence). The CDR3 DNA reads TGTGCCAGCAGGGTCGGGAGTAATATCTACAATGAGCAGTTCTTC. Its translation is CASRVGSNIYNEQFF.

The genes are TRBV11-2 and TRBJ2-3, with 14 bases fitting TRBD2. Germline assignment: CDR1 SGHAT and CDR2 FQNNGV. V lost 2 bases to trimming and J lost 6 bases; unmatched junction nucleotides: 7. The CDR3 has 17 amino acids. CDR3 protein: CASSLSRTSGRPDTQYF. The CDR3 DNA sequence: TGTGCCAGCAGCTTAAGTCGGACTAGCGGGAGGCCCGATACGCAGTATTTT.

This clonotype was counted only a few times. The V and J genes are TRBV20-1 and TRBJ1-2, with 7 bases identical to TRBD1. This CDR3 spans 14 amino acids. The germline CDR1 and CDR2 sequences are DFQATT and SNEGSKA (reference sequence). V lost 0 bases, J lost 7 bases, and 8 bases stayed unmatched. CDR3 DNA: TGCAGTGCTAGAGATGGAGGGACAGTCTCTGGCTACACCTTC. Translating gives CSARDGGTVSGYTF.

V and J are TRBV27 and TRBJ1-1; perhaps TRBD1 as D (5 bases). Trimming shortened V by 2 bases and J by 7 bases, and 11 bases separated the two germline ends. Germline V lookup: CDR1 MNHEY, CDR2 SMNVEV (reference sequence). The CDR3 spans 13 residues. DNA for the CDR3: TGTGCCAGCAGTTTAACCGGGACTGATGAAGCTTTCTTT. As protein: CASSLTGTDEAFF.

This rearrangement joins TRBV4-3 to TRBJ2-7; the match to TRBD2 covers 9 bases. Germline CDR1 reads LGHNA; CDR2 reads YSLEER. Trimming took 3 bases from V and 3 from J; bases not matched to a gene: 24. The CDR3 runs 21 residues. The CDR3 sequence is CASSQAPETAGGSYPYYEQYF. The DNA for the CDR3 is TGCGCCAGCAGCCAGGCCCCGGAGACAGCGGGGGGCTCTTATCCCTACTACGAGCAGTACTTC.

The chain joins TRBV14 to TRBJ1-2; weak D call: TRBD1 (6 bases). Deletions cut 0 bases from V and 6 bases from J, with 20 bases between. Germline V gene data show CDR1 as SGHDN and CDR2 as FVKESK. This CDR3 spans 17 amino acids. The CDR3 sequence is CASSQEDLAQGFDGYTF. The CDR3, as DNA: TGTGCCAGCAGCCAAGAAGACCTAGCCCAGGGGTTTGATGGCTACACCTTC.

V is TRBV2 and J is TRBJ2-1; 12 bases are shared with TRBD2. Trimming took 7 bases from V and 8 from J; bases not matched to a gene: 9. This CDR3 is 15 amino acids long. CDR1 and CDR2 (germline): SNHLY, FYNNEI. CDR3 DNA: TGTGCCAGCATCTTGACTAGCGGGAGTCTAGATGAGCAGTTCTTC. Translating it yields CASILTSGSLDEQFF.

This clonotype was counted between two and nine times. The V call is TRBV3-1, the J call TRBJ1-2; tentatively, D is TRBD1 (5 bases). CDR3 size: 15 residues. The V gene's germline CDR1 is LGHDT and CDR2 YNNKEL (reference sequence). V shed 0 bases and J shed 8 bases, with 16 bases lying between them. CDR3 in amino acids: CASSQERGLLGGYTF. CDR3 coding DNA: TGTGCCAGCAGCCAAGAGCGGGGACTCCTGGGAGGCTACACCTTC.

This clonotype showed up just a few times. This chain uses TRBV10-2 with TRBJ1-1; tentatively, D is TRBD1 (5 bases). With 10 bases removed from V and 8 bases from J, the gap between germline ends came to 23 bases. Germline lookup yields CDR1 WSHSY and CDR2 SAAADI. This CDR3 has 14 residues. For the CDR3, the DNA is TGCGCCACCGAGGAGGGGCGGGAGCAAAGGGAAGCTTTCTTT. Translation: CATEEGREQREAFF.

This clonotype was observed a few times. The chain is built from TRBV20-1 and TRBJ2-7; D possibly corresponds to TRBD1 (6 bases). The V gene lost 2 bases and the J gene lost 3 bases, with 17 bases spanning the gap. The CDR3 consists of 15 residues. Germline values: CDR1 DFQATT, CDR2 SNEGSKA (reference sequence). CDR3 amino acids: CSARSDRRHYYEQYF. CDR3 nucleotides: TGCAGTGCTAGATCTGACAGGAGACATTACTACGAGCAGTACTTC.

This clonotype was counted only a few times. The J gene is TRBJ2-2, the V gene TRBV7-9, with TRBD1 as a possible D gene (6 bases). The CDR3 totals 16 residues. In germline, CDR1 is SEHNR, CDR2 FQNEAQ (reference sequence). Trimming took off 0 bases at V and 6 bases at J, with 14 bases between the two ends. CDR3 residues: CASSLADRIMAGELFF. In DNA, the CDR3 is TGTGCCAGCAGCTTAGCTGACAGGATTATGGCCGGGGAGCTGTTTTTT.

This clonotype was found many times. The V call is TRBV12-3 or TRBV12-4, the J call TRBJ2-3; D is ambiguous. The CDR3 contains 13 residues. The V gene lost 3 bases and the J gene lost 0 bases, with 4 bases spanning the gap. The DNA of the CDR3 is TGTGCCAGCAGTTTGGGAAGCACAGATACGCAGTATTTT. Translation gives CASSLGSTDTQYF.

This clonotype was detected ten times or more. The chain joins TRBV29-1 to TRBJ1-6; D unresolved. In germline, CDR1 is SQVTM, CDR2 ANQGSEA. This CDR3 comprises 13 residues. The V end was cut by 6 bases, the J end by 8 bases, with 14 bases between. DNA for the CDR3: TGCAGCGTCGAGGGTGATGGGGATTCACCCCTCCACTTT. Its protein is CSVEGDGDSPLHF.

The chain is built from TRBV7-6 and TRBJ2-5; maybe TRBD2 (5 bases). The CDR3 spans 14 residues. Trimming removed 1 base at V and 2 bases at J, with 8 bases between. Germline CDR1 is SGHVS and CDR2 is FNYEAQ. CDR3 nucleotides: TGTGCCAGCAGCTTAGGAGGGTTTCAAGAGACCCAGTACTTC. The encoded protein is CASSLGGFQETQYF.

J is TRBJ2-1 and V is TRBV7-9, with 7 bases that match TRBD2. The CDR3 extends over 18 amino acids. Trimming removed 1 base from V and 8 bases from J; junction bases left unmatched: 17. From germline, CDR1 is SEHNR and CDR2 FQNEAQ (reference sequence). The CDR3 loop is CASSLVVPETSFSYEQFF. CDR3 DNA: TGTGCCAGCAGCTTAGTAGTTCCCGAGACTAGCTTTTCGTATGAGCAGTTCTTC.

This sequence joins TRBV7-9 and TRBJ2-1; perhaps TRBD2 as D (6 bases). Trimming removed 5 bases from V and 0 bases from J, with 20 bases in between. Germline CDR1 SEHNR, CDR2 FQNEAQ (reference sequence). The CDR3 is made up of 18 amino acids. The CDR3 sequence is CASSRSSVGLSSYNEQFF. CDR3 DNA: TGTGCCAGCAGCCGATCTAGCGTAGGGCTGAGCTCCTACAATGAGCAGTTCTTC.

The V gene is TRBV4-2, the J gene TRBJ2-1; D unresolved. Trimming took 4 bases from V and 6 from J, leaving 4 bases between them. Germline assignment: CDR1 LGHNA and CDR2 YNFKEQ. The CDR3 has 11 residues. The DNA of the CDR3 is TGTGCCAGCAGCCCAACCAATGAGCAGTTCTTC. The encoded protein is CASSPTNEQFF.

The chain joins TRBV7-8 to TRBJ2-2; D is possibly TRBD1 or TRBD2 (5 bases each). V was cut by 4 bases and J by 8 bases, with 29 bases left in between. The germline V gene has CDR1 SGHVS and CDR2 FQNEAQ. The CDR3 length is 19 residues. CDR3 in DNA: TGTGCCAGCAGCTCCCCCGTGGTTTGGGGGACCGAACACCGAGGGGAGCTGTTTTTT. Protein: CASSSPVVWGTEHRGELFF.

The genes are TRBV19 and TRBJ1-5; no clear D gene. Trimming removed 1 base at V and 3 bases at J, with 10 bases between. This CDR3 has 15 residues. In germline, CDR1 is LNHDA, CDR2 SQIVND (reference sequence). CDR3 DNA sequence: TGTGCCAGTAGTATAGCGGACGGTTCCAATCAGCCCCAGCATTTT. It translates to CASSIADGSNQPQHF.

The chain combines TRBV28 with TRBJ2-4; either TRBD1 or TRBD2 may fit D (6 bases each). The length of the CDR3 is 16 residues. Germline values: CDR1 MDHEN, CDR2 SYDVKM. V was shortened by 2 bases and J by 2 bases, with 13 bases between the two germline ends. The CDR3 bases are TGTGCCAGCAGTTTAATGGGGGGCGCAACCAAAAACATTCAGTACTTC. Translation gives CASSLMGGATKNIQYF.